These 24 T cell receptor beta chains were all obtained from the same sample, sequenced in a study of blood T cells in healthy people across ages. Primers used in a second PCR of about 7 to 12 cycles were a sample-barcoded 5' primer and a J-beta primer mix. TCRdb re-derived calls from the 5' RACE reads in MiXCR, one entry per CDR3 protein. The top ten hold about 20% of the sample, which has around 710,000 distinct CDR3 sequences, around 40% seen once. The specimen was blood. These receptors came from a woman aged 60-75 years in good health.

The chain has TRBV5-1 and TRBJ2-1; 9 nucleotides align to TRBD2. Germline CDR1 SGHRS, CDR2 YFSETQ. Germline trimming cut 3 bases from V and 8 bases from J; bases unmatched to any gene: 6. The CDR3 extends over 14 amino acids. CDR3 nucleotide sequence: TGCGCCAGCAGCTCCGAGGGACTAGCTTATGAGCAGTTCTTC. This codes for CASSSEGLAYEQFF.

The chain has TRBV5-1 and TRBJ2-5, with 12 positions matching TRBD2. Germline assignment: CDR1 SGHRS and CDR2 YFSETQ. This CDR3 region has 22 residues. J was trimmed by 1 base and V by 1 base; bases with no gene match: 20. The CDR3 DNA reads as TGCGCCAGCAGCTTGCGGGCACCACTAGCGGGGGGCCCAACGGGGATCCAAGAGACCCAGTACTTC. Protein product: CASSLRAPLAGGPTGIQETQYF.

CDR3 nucleotides: TGCAGCGTCCTCGCAGGGGATTTCAACTATGGCTACACCTTC. It is translated as CSVLAGDFNYGYTF. The chain uses TRBV29-1 and TRBJ1-2; D might be TRBD1 (6 bases). The CDR3 is 14 residues long. Trimming removed 6 bases from V and 2 bases from J, with 16 bases in between. CDR1 and CDR2 (germline): SQVTM, ANQGSEA.

This clonotype appeared many times. The chain couples TRBV20-1 to TRBJ2-4; 7 nucleotides match TRBD1. Looked up from germline, CDR1 is DFQATT and CDR2 is SNEGSKA (reference sequence). CDR3 length equals 15 residues. V was pared by 5 bases and J by 0 bases, with 7 bases of the junction left unmatched. CDR3 loop: CSAATGKGAKNIQYF. The CDR3 DNA reads as TGCAGTGCTGCGACAGGGAAAGGAGCCAAAAACATTCAGTACTTC.

In this sample, this clonotype turned up many times. The chain couples TRBV7-3 to TRBJ2-7, with unresolved D. The CDR3 totals 13 residues. The V and J ends lost 5 bases and 3 bases respectively, with 11 bases between them. Germline assignment: CDR1 SGHTA and CDR2 FQGTGA. The CDR3 spells CASSRVGGYEQYF. The CDR3 nucleotides read TGTGCCAGCAGCCGCGTGGGCGGCTACGAGCAGTACTTC. The complete variable domain, with remaining parts taken from reference TRBV7-3 and TRBJ2-7, reads GAGVSQTPSNKVTEKGKYVELRCDPISGHTALYWYRQSLGQGPEFLIYFQGTGAADDSGLPNDRFFAVRPEGSVSTLKIQRTERGDSAVYLCASSRVGGYEQYFGPGTRLTVT.

The chain joins TRBV7-3 to TRBJ1-1; the D gene is possibly TRBD1 (5 bases). CDR1 SGHTA and CDR2 FQGTGA come from the germline V gene. This CDR3 is built from 13 residues. V gave up 5 bases and J gave up 7 bases, with 14 bases separating them. Here the CDR3 reads CASSSRDGREAFF. For the CDR3, the DNA is TGTGCCAGCAGCAGCCGGGACGGACGTGAAGCTTTCTTT.

The chain combines TRBV28 with TRBJ2-3; 8 bases align to TRBD2. CDR3 length: 17 residues. V shed 0 bases and J 2 bases; nucleotides not matched to a gene: 7. The germline CDR1 and CDR2 sequences are MDHEN and SYDVKM. CDR3 nucleotides: TGTGCCAGCAGTTTATGGGCTAGCGGGCGACCCACAGATACGCAGTATTTT. Its protein is CASSLWASGRPTDTQYF.

The chain uses TRBV28 and TRBJ2-1, with 10 nucleotides matching TRBD1. There are 15 residues in the CDR3. CDR1 and CDR2 from the germline V gene are MDHEN and SYDVKM. Losses at the gene ends were 4 bases for V and 8 bases for J; bases not matched to a gene: 8. The CDR3 is CASSSGDRGSYEQFF. CDR3 nucleotide sequence: TGTGCCAGCAGTTCGGGGGACAGGGGATCATATGAGCAGTTCTTC.

Here the CDR3 DNA reads TGTGCCAGCAGCTTAGCCCGAGGCAGGGATAGTGGCTACACCTTC. It codes for CASSLARGRDSGYTF. This chain joins TRBV7-2 and TRBJ1-2; tentatively, D is TRBD1 (5 bases). CDR1 and CDR2 from the germline V gene are SGHTA and FQGNSA. The V gene lost 0 bases and the J gene lost 7 bases, with 15 bases spanning the gap. The CDR3 is 15 amino acids. Full variable domain (missing parts from reference TRBV7-2 and TRBJ1-2): GAGVSQSPSNKVTEKGKDVELRCDPISGHTALYWYRQSLGQGLEFLIYFQGNSAPDKSGLPSDRFSAERTGGSVSTLTIQRTQQEDSAVYLCASSLARGRDSGYTFGSGTRLTVV.

This clonotype has a handful of counts. The chain is built from TRBV29-1 and TRBJ1-1; D gene ambiguous. CDR3 length equals 14 residues. The germline V gene has CDR1 SQVTM and CDR2 ANQGSEA. V was trimmed by 5 bases and J by 0 bases, leaving 13 bases between them. The chain's CDR3 is CSVRMRNMNTEAFF. CDR3 in DNA: TGCAGCGTTCGCATGAGGAACATGAACACTGAAGCTTTCTTT.

V is TRBV3-1 and J is TRBJ2-2, with 11 bases that match TRBD2. The CDR3 loop spans 16 amino acids. Germline V CDR1 and CDR2: LGHDT, YNNKEL (reference sequence). V shed 4 bases, J shed 0 bases, and the junction held 1 base outside the gene matches. The DNA for the CDR3 is TGTGCCAGCAGCCGACTAGCGGGATCGAACACCGGGGAGCTGTTTTTT. Protein sequence: CASSRLAGSNTGELFF.

V is TRBV6-5 and J is TRBJ1-5; D is undetermined. Between the trimmed V and J ends, which lost 2 bases and 6 bases, there was a span of 11 bases. This CDR3 is 14 amino acids long. In germline, CDR1 is MNHEY, CDR2 SVGAGI. The CDR3 nucleotides are TGTGCCAGCAGTTACGATGGGGAGACTCAGCCCCAGCATTTT. It is translated as CASSYDGETQPQHF.

This clonotype occurred once. V is TRBV6-1 and J is TRBJ2-7; perhaps TRBD1 as D (6 bases). CDR1 MNHNS and CDR2 SASEGT come from the germline V gene. CDR3 length: 15 residues. Trimming shortened V by 0 bases and J by 0 bases, and 9 bases separated the two germline ends. CDR3 region: CASSEAQDSSYEQYF. The CDR3 bases are TGTGCCAGCAGTGAAGCGCAGGACAGCTCCTACGAGCAGTACTTC.

This chain connects TRBV2 to TRBJ2-6, with 7 bases matching TRBD1. The J segment lost 3 bases and the V segment lost 3 bases, leaving 8 bases of the junction unmatched. From germline, CDR1 is SNHLY and CDR2 FYNNEI. This CDR3 comprises 17 residues. The CDR3 here is CASSDRQGIGGANVLTF. CDR3 DNA sequence: TGTGCCAGCAGTGACCGACAGGGTATCGGTGGGGCCAACGTCCTGACTTTC.

This chain uses TRBV7-2 with TRBJ2-7, with D possibly TRBD1 on 5 matching bases. Trimming cost V 3 bases and J 2 bases, with 11 bases left between them. CDR1 and CDR2 (germline): SGHTA, FQGNSA. This CDR3 contains 14 residues. CDR3 amino acids: CASSFRGAAYEQYF. DNA of the CDR3: TGTGCCAGCAGCTTTAGGGGCGCAGCCTACGAGCAGTACTTC. The whole variable domain, remainder taken from reference TRBV7-2 and TRBJ2-7, is GAGVSQSPSNKVTEKGKDVELRCDPISGHTALYWYRQSLGQGLEFLIYFQGNSAPDKSGLPSDRFSAERTGGSVSTLTIQRTQQEDSAVYLCASSFRGAAYEQYFGPGTRLTVT.

On this clonotype itself: Possible read error: a much larger clone is one base away. The chain couples TRBV5-1 to TRBJ2-3, with 7 bases lining up with TRBD2. Unmatched junction bases numbered 10, after V lost 0 bases and J lost 0 bases. The CDR3 runs to 18 residues. Germline V CDR1 and CDR2: SGHRS, YFSETQ. The CDR3 loop is CASSLGLAEPASTDTQYF. In DNA form, the CDR3 reads TGCGCCAGCAGCTTGGGGCTAGCGGAGCCTGCTAGCACAGATACGCAGTATTTT.

This clonotype was seen more than once but under ten times. This chain joins TRBV6-2 or TRBV6-3 and TRBJ2-1, with TRBD2 matching over 13 bases. The CDR3 consists of 15 residues. J lost 8 bases, V lost 4 bases, and 5 bases had no gene match. Looked up from germline, CDR1 is MNHEY and CDR2 is SVGEGT. The CDR3 DNA reads TGTGCCAGCAGTTTGACTAGCGGGGGGACTTATGAGCAGTTCTTC. Translating it yields CASSLTSGGTYEQFF.

The chain links TRBV25-1 to TRBJ1-6, with D perhaps TRBD1 (6 bases). Germline V gene lookup returns CDR1 MGHDK and CDR2 SYGVNS. The CDR3 is 15 amino acids. Trimming left V 1 base short and J 12 bases short, with 16 bases between. This chain's CDR3 is CASSEFQNRERPLHF. The CDR3 DNA reads TGTGCCAGCAGTGAATTCCAAAACAGGGAGAGACCCCTCCACTTT.

The chain uses TRBV9 and TRBJ2-3; 7 nucleotides match TRBD2. The germline CDR1 and CDR2 sequences are SGDLS and YYNGEE. This CDR3 has 15 residues. V shed 4 bases and J 2 bases; nucleotides not matched to a gene: 7. The CDR3 DNA reads as TGTGCCAGCAGCATCTGGACTAGTCCCACAGATACGCAGTATTTT. Amino acids: CASSIWTSPTDTQYF.

The chain recombines TRBV6-6 with TRBJ2-7; the D call may be TRBD1 or TRBD2 (5 bases each). Germline V gene lookup returns CDR1 MNHNY and CDR2 SVGAGI (reference sequence). The CDR3 is 16 residues long. Trimming left V 4 bases short and J 10 bases short, with 26 bases between. The CDR3 region is CASSSRGVVNQEAQYF. CDR3 DNA: TGTGCCAGCAGTTCTCGAGGGGTGGTAAATCAAGAGGCCCAGTACTTC.

V usage is TRBV29-1 and J usage is TRBJ1-2; 7 positions agree with TRBD1. After removal of 0 bases from V and 1 base from J, the junction contained 8 bases not matched to a gene. The V gene's germline CDR1 is SQVTM and CDR2 ANQGSEA. The CDR3 consists of 16 residues. CDR3 nucleotide sequence: TGCAGCGTTGAAGATCCGATGGGACAGCTTAACTATGGCTACACCTTC. Translating gives CSVEDPMGQLNYGYTF.

This chain joins TRBV19 and TRBJ2-7, with D perhaps assigned TRBD1 or TRBD2 (7 bases each). Germline CDR1 is LNHDA and CDR2 is SQIVND (reference sequence). The CDR3 is made up of 14 amino acids. V lost 6 bases and J lost 3, with 15 bases in between. The CDR3 protein is CASRGGTEDYEQYF. CDR3 DNA sequence: TGTGCCAGTAGGGGAGGGACAGAGGACTACGAGCAGTACTTC.

CDR3 in amino acids: CASSSLGHPDSGNTIYF. The CDR3 DNA reads as TGCGCCAGCAGCTCGTTGGGACACCCAGACTCTGGAAACACCATATATTTT. The rearrangement uses TRBV5-1 and TRBJ1-3; D perhaps matches TRBD1 (6 bases). This CDR3 has 17 amino acids. With 3 bases removed from V and 0 bases from J, the gap between germline ends came to 16 bases. Germline V CDR1 and CDR2: SGHRS, YFSETQ.

As regards this clonotype: One end of the junction is discordant with germline, which a read error may explain. The genes are TRBV30 and TRBJ2-4; D might be TRBD1 (6 bases). The J call may be wrong; the DNA end is better matched by TRBJ2-7. This CDR3 spans 13 amino acids. The V gene's germline CDR1 is GTSNPN and CDR2 SVGIG (reference sequence). This CDR3 is CAWSAGAAYEQYF. CDR3 nucleotide sequence: TGTGCTTGGAGTGCAGGGGCAGCCTACGAGCAGTACTTC.